This note documents a single T cell receptor (beta chain) sequence. Its binding antigen is unknown. There are no base qualities to consult, and no much larger clone falls within one base. Whole blood was collected in K2EDTA tubes by collaborating institutions according to the institutions' own protocols. For TCRbeta analysis, collaborators shipped samples in one of three forms: frozen whole blood, isolated PBMCs, or DNA extracted from either of those sample types. These data belong to a study of blood T cell repertoires in COVID-19 (dated by TCRdb to between 2020 and 2021). Looking at the study overall: Collaborator samples came from the United States, Italy and Spain and covered acute and convalescent phases of COVID-19. The prospective study material was composed of cDNA or gDNA derived from T cells, B-cell-depleted T cells, or PBMCs. Deeply sampled blood TCRbeta repertoires from subjects exposed to, actively infected with, or recovered from COVID-19 were included in the dataset. The repertoires were made available in a free public database intended to serve as a resource for research on the immune response to SARS-CoV-2. Samples were obtained from the ongoing ImmuneRACE study (first 160 participants) and from some 1,200 subjects provided by 6 global collaborators. Sample metadata almost always included a de-identified subject ID, COVID-19 status, age in years and sex. Where available, HLA class I and class II types were taken from metadata supplied by the sample provider and were not determined by assay-based typing.

TCRbeta CDR3 regions were amplified from genomic DNA using the immunoSEQ Assay, a bias-controlled multiplex PCR. The study's processing was this. The number of nucleated cells in each sample was estimated by amplification of reference gene primers within the assay. To quantify the absolute abundance of each unique TCRbeta CDR3 rearrangement, sequence reads were collapsed and filtered. Productive Simpson clonality was computed per sample as the square root of Simpson's diversity index over productive rearrangements. TCRdb limited this immuneACCESS table to in-frame rearrangements with V and J called. A share of clones is missing; checked studies link under half to unresolved V genes, and the rest is unexplained. The V and J calls and the clone size are those of that table, but D and trimming were determined from the DNA. The sample table contains about 200,000 clones; only one count was recorded for roughly 87% of them. The ten largest clones take up roughly 21% of the sample.

From the cysteine up to the phenylalanine, the CDR3 has a length of 14 residues. The kept DNA is CDR3 alone, 42 bases in frame from the first base. The germline V gene yields MNHEY for CDR1 and SVGAGI for CDR2. V gives up 5 bases and J gives up 13 bases, and the segment between their germline ends measures 18 bases. On the study overall, not on this receptor specifically: Clinical and demographic metadata were provided uncurated, with the amount varying by source and participant.

The receptor's source is a man in his sixties with active or convalescent COVID-19. The chain was built from TRBV6-5 and TRBJ1-6; there is no confident call for the D gene. The specimen was peripheral blood. The DNA sequence is given as TGTGCCAGCAGTCCCGACACGGCCGGTGGCCCCCTCCACTTT. It specifies CASSPDTAGGPLHF.